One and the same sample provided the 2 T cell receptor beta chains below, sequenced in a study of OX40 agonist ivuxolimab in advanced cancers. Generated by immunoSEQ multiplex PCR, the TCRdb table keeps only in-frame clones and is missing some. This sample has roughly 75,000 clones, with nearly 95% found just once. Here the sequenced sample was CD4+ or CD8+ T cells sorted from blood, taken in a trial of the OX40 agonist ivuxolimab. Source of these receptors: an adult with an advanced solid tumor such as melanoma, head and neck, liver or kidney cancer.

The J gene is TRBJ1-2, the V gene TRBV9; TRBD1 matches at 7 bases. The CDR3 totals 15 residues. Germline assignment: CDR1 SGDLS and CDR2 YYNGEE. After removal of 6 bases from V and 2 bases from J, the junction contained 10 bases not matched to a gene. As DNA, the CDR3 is TGTGCCAGCACCGAACAGGGGCTTGGGAACTATGGCTACACCTTC. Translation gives CASTEQGLGNYGYTF.

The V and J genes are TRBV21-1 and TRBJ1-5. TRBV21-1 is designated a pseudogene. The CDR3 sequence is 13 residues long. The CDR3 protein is CASSGELGQPQHF. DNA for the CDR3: TGTGCCAGCAGCGGGGAACTAGGTCAGCCCCAGCATTTT.